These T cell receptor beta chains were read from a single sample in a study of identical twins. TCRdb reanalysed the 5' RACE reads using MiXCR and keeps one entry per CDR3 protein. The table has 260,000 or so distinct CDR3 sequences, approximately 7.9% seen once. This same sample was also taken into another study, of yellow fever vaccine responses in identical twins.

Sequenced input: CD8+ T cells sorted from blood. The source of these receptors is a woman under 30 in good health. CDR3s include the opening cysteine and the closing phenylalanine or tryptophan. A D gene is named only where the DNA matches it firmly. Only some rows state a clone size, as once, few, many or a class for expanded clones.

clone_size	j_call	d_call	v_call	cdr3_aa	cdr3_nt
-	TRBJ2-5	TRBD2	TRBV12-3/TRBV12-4	CASSLASGGYQETQYF	TGTGCCAGCAGTTTGGCTAGCGGGGGTTACCAAGAGACCCAGTACTTC
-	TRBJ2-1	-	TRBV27	CASSFYGTLPEQFF	TGTGCCAGCAGTTTTTACGGGACGTTGCCTGAGCAGTTCTTC
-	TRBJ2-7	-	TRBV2	CASREQGSYEQYF	TGTGCCAGCAGAGAACAGGGCTCCTACGAGCAGTACTTC
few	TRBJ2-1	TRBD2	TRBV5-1	CASSFRLAGVLNEQFF	TGCGCCAGCAGCTTTCGACTAGCGGGAGTTCTCAATGAGCAGTTCTTC
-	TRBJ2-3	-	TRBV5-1	CASSPKWTIPSTDTQYF	TGCGCCAGCAGCCCTAAATGGACAATACCTAGCACAGATACGCAGTATTTT
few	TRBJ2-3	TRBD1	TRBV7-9	CASRPSGTGEDTQYF	TGTGCCAGCAGACCATCCGGGACAGGGGAGGATACGCAGTATTTT
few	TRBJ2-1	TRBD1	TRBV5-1	CASSVKGQTRENEQFF	TGCGCCAGCAGCGTTAAGGGACAGACCCGTGAAAATGAGCAGTTCTTC
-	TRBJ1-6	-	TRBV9	CASGGQNSPLHF	TGTGCCAGCGGGGGCCAGAATTCACCCCTCCACTTT
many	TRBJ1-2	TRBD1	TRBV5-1	CASRSEVRDRLTSGYTF	TGCGCCAGCAGGTCCGAGGTCCGGGACAGGCTGACTTCGGGCTACACCTTC
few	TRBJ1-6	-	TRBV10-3	CAIREDGSYNSPLHF	TGTGCCATCAGAGAGGACGGGTCCTATAATTCACCCCTCCACTTT
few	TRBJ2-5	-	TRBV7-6	CASSLAAGTPTKQETQYF	TGTGCCAGCAGCTTAGCGGCCGGGACTCCCACTAAACAAGAGACCCAGTACTTC
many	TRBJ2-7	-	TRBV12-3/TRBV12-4	CASSTLWGSYEQYF	TGTGCCAGCAGCACCTTATGGGGATCCTACGAGCAGTACTTC
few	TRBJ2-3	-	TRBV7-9	CASSLATGAWEDTQYF	TGTGCCAGCAGCTTAGCGACGGGGGCCTGGGAGGATACGCAGTATTTT
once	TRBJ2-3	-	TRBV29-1	CSVVPPSTDTQYF	TGCAGCGTTGTGCCGCCTAGCACAGATACGCAGTATTTT
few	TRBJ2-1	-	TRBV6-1	CASSPLSRGSYNEQFF	TGTGCCAGCAGCCCGTTATCCCGGGGCTCCTACAATGAGCAGTTCTTC
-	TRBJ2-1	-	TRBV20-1	CSARDPDSYNEQFF	TGCAGTGCTAGAGACCCGGACTCGTACAATGAGCAGTTCTTC
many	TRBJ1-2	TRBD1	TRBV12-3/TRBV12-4	CASTRPGGAHGYTF	TGTGCCAGCACCCGACCAGGGGGCGCACATGGCTACACCTTC
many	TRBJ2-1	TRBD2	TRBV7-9	CASSSSGGNNEQFF	TGTGCCAGCAGCTCTAGCGGGGGGAACAATGAGCAGTTCTTC
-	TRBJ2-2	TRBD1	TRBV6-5	CASSYSGQMITGELFF	TGTGCCAGCAGTTATTCGGGACAGATGATCACCGGGGAGCTGTTTTTT
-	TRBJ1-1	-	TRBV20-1	CSADVRGVNTEAFF	TGCAGTGCCGACGTGCGGGGTGTGAACACTGAAGCTTTCTTT
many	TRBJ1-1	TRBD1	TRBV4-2	CASSQEGQGPMAFF	TGTGCCAGCAGCCAAGAGGGACAGGGGCCAATGGCTTTCTTT
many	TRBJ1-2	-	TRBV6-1	CASSPLFSRVGSSYGYTF	TGTGCCAGCAGCCCACTTTTCTCGAGGGTAGGCTCGAGTTATGGCTACACCTTC
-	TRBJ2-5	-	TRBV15	CATSGLSQSVQETQYF	TGTGCCACCTCGGGACTTTCCCAAAGCGTCCAAGAGACCCAGTACTTC
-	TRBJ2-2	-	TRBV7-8	CASSLVFKNTGELFF	TGTGCCAGCAGCTTAGTGTTTAAGAACACCGGGGAGCTGTTTTTT
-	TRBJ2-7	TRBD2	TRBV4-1	CASSGLAGLGYEQYF	TGCGCCAGCAGCGGACTAGCGGGACTGGGCTACGAGCAGTACTTC
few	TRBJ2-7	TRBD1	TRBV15	CATSTETGALLYEQYF	TGTGCCACCAGCACAGAGACAGGGGCGTTGTTATACGAGCAGTACTTC
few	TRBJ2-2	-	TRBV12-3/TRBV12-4	CASRARDKNTGELFF	TGTGCCAGCAGGGCCCGGGACAAAAACACCGGGGAGCTGTTTTTT
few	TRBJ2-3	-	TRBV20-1	CSARGPAETYTDTQYF	TGCAGTGCTAGAGGTCCAGCGGAGACTTACACAGATACGCAGTATTTT
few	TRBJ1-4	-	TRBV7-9	CASSYSSGSNEKLFF	TGTGCCAGCAGCTATAGTTCAGGTTCTAATGAAAAACTGTTTTTT
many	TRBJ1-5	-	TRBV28	CASSLQRGDQPQHF	TGTGCCAGCAGTTTACAAAGGGGGGATCAGCCCCAGCATTTT
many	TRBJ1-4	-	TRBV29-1	CSVDSGAELFF	TGCAGCGTTGATTCAGGGGCGGAACTGTTTTTT
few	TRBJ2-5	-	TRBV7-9	CASSPSGSETQYF	TGTGCCAGCAGCCCTTCAGGGTCAGAGACCCAGTACTTC
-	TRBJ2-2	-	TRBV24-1	CATSILGAGELFF	TGTGCCACCAGTATTTTGGGGGCCGGGGAGCTGTTTTTT
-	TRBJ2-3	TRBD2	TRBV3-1	CASSQESSGPRTDTQYF	TGTGCCAGCAGCCAAGAGTCTAGCGGGCCTCGCACAGATACGCAGTATTTT
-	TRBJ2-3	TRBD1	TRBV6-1	CASSRGQGAGDTQYF	TGTGCCAGCAGCCGGGGACAGGGGGCGGGAGATACGCAGTATTTT
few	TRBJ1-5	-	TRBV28	CASSSTGQYSNQPQHF	TGTGCCAGCAGTTCAACGGGACAATATAGCAATCAGCCCCAGCATTTT
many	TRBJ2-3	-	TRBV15	CATSRDIGLPSLADTQYF	TGTGCCACCAGCAGAGATATAGGACTCCCGAGCCTCGCAGATACGCAGTATTTT
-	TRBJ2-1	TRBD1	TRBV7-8	CASTIRGRDNEQFF	TGTGCCAGCACAATCAGGGGGCGCGACAATGAGCAGTTCTTC